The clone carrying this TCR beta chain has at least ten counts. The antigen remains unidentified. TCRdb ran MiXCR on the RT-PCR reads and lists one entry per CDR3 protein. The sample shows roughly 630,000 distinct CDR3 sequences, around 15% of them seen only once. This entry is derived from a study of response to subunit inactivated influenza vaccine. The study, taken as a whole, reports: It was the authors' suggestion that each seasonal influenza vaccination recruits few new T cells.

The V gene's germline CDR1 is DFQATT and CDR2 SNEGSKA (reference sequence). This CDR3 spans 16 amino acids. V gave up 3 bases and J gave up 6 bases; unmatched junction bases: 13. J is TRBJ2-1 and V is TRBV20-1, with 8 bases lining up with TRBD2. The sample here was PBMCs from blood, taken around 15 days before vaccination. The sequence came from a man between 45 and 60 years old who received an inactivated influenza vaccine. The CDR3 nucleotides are TGCAGTGCTAGGTTTAAGGTCAGGCTAGCGGGCAATGAGCAGTTCTTC. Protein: CSARFKVRLAGNEQFF.